One sample yielded the 2 T cell receptor beta chains listed below, sequenced in a study of CD8+ T cells in alopecia areata. Extracted RNA was reverse transcribed, and the resulting cDNA served as sequencing template. Here immunoSEQ multiplex PCR was the method, and the copy in TCRdb shows in-frame clones only, minus some. The table includes 90,000 to 120,000 clones, 45% to 60% detected once. The sample taken for sequencing was NKG2D-low CD8+ T cells sorted from blood. The source of these receptors is a human donor with alopecia areata.

The chain links TRBV5-6 to TRBJ2-1, with 9 bases lining up with TRBD1. V lost 4 bases, J lost 6 bases, and 8 bases stayed unmatched. This CDR3 is 15 amino acids long. The V gene's germline CDR1 is SGHDT and CDR2 YYEEEE. Written as DNA, the CDR3 is TGTGCCAGCAGCCTGGGACAGGGCCCTACCAATGAGCAGTTCTTC. This codes for CASSLGQGPTNEQFF.

This clone was counted between two and nine times. The rearrangement joins TRBV5-1 to TRBJ2-5, with a weak D call TRBD1 (6 bases). Trimming pared 1 base from V and 1 base from J, leaving 11 bases between. This CDR3 contains 15 residues. CDR1 is SGHRS and CDR2 is YFSETQ in the germline V gene. CDR3 protein: CASSLSGASQETQYF. In DNA, the CDR3 is TGCGCCAGCAGCTTGTCAGGGGCATCCCAAGAGACCCAGTACTTC.